This T cell receptor (beta chain) was sequenced in a study of cytomegalovirus exposure and HLA in healthy donors. About this clone: Its antigen remains unidentified.

Study outcomes and limitations: In a later analysis, V- and J-gene trimming of beta chains associated with a DCLRE1C missense variant, replicated independently. HLA alleles were associated with 15,000 to 20,000 TCR beta sequences in a later analysis at 0.05 false discovery rate. In a later analysis, parvovirus B19, influenza, CMV and Epstein-Barr virus appeared linked to several top co-occurrence clusters.

The PCR employed 60 Vbeta primers together with 13 Jbeta primers. Profiled with immunoSEQ multiplex PCR; TCRdb holds only in-frame clones, not every one. The sample includes 170,000 or so clones, approximately 80% of them seen just once. V lost 4 bases and J 1 base, leaving 12 bases between the germline ends. CDR1 is SQVTM and CDR2 is ANQGSEA in the germline V gene. CDR3 length: 14 amino acids. This sequence originates from a woman aged 25 to 39 in good health and CMV-seronegative. The material sequenced was PBMCs. The J gene is TRBJ2-3, the V gene TRBV29-1; D is uncertain. CDR3 nucleotides: TGCAGCGTTGGGTTTGTCTTAGGCACAGATACGCAGTATTTT. Translated, it gives CSVGFVLGTDTQYF.